These T cell receptor beta chains were read from a single sample in a study of T cells in pancreatic ductal adenocarcinoma. Clones were read by immunoSEQ multiplex PCR, and TCRdb kept only the in-frame ones, dropping some. The sample lists around 100,000 clones, roughly 96% occurring once. Sequencing input: PBMCs. All receptors come from a human donor with pancreatic ductal adenocarcinoma. Each CDR3 is given with its conserved first and last residue. D genes are given only for firm matches. Rows may omit the clone size; those that give it use once, few, many or a size class.

V gene	J gene	D gene	clone size	CDR3 DNA	CDR3 protein
TRBV18	TRBJ2-7	.	.	TGTGCCAGCTCAACCCTACAGGGGAGGTACGAGCAGTACTTC	CASSTLQGRYEQYF
TRBV27	TRBJ2-3	.	.	TGTGCCAGCAGGGGACTTGGGGATACGCAGTATTTT	CASRGLGDTQYF
TRBV7-2	TRBJ2-3	.	.	TGTGCCAGCAGCCAGACTCCCCTGGGCACAGATACGCAGTATTTT	CASSQTPLGTDTQYF
TRBV4-3	TRBJ2-1	.	.	TGCGCCAGCAGCCAAGGACAGAATGAGCAGTTCTTC	CASSQGQNEQFF
TRBV11-3	TRBJ2-5	TRBD2	.	TGTGCCAGCAGCTTGCGGGAGCGGGAGACCCAGTACTTC	CASSLRERETQYF
TRBV7-9	TRBJ2-2	.	.	TGTGCCAGCACCAATAAGGGACAGAACACCGGGGAGCTGTTTTTT	CASTNKGQNTGELFF
TRBV15	TRBJ2-7	.	.	TGTGCCACCGGTAATCGGTACGAGCAGTACTTC	CATGNRYEQYF
TRBV18	TRBJ2-2	.	.	TGTGCCAGCTCACGTACAGGAGCCCCCCCCGGGGAGCTGTTTTTT	CASSRTGAPPGELFF
TRBV28	TRBJ2-7	.	.	TGTGCCAGCAGTTTAAACCCAGGGCTCTACGAGCAGTACTTC	CASSLNPGLYEQYF
TRBV11-2	TRBJ2-1	.	.	TGTGCCAGCAGCTTATCAGTACAGGAGCAGTTCTTC	CASSLSVQEQFF
TRBV2	TRBJ2-1	TRBD1	once	TGTGCCAGCAGTGGAGGGGACAGGGGGGCCAATGAGCAGTTCTTC	CASSGGDRGANEQFF
TRBV11-2	TRBJ2-2	.	.	TGTGCCAGCCGGTTAAGCGTTTTAAGTGGCGGGGAGCTGTTTTTT	CASRLSVLSGGELFF
TRBV18	TRBJ2-7	.	.	TGTGCCAGCTCGCCGGGGAGCGGATACGAGCAGTACTTC	CASSPGSGYEQYF
TRBV18	TRBJ2-5	.	.	TGTGCCAGCTCAGGACAGAAGCAAGAGACCCAGTACTTC	CASSGQKQETQYF
TRBV28	TRBJ1-5	TRBD1	.	TGTGCCAGCAGTTTATGGGTAGGGGGCGCGGATCAGCCCCAGCATTTT	CASSLWVGGADQPQHF
TRBV19	TRBJ2-3	.	.	TGTGCCAGTATGCGGGATTTCACAGATACGCAGTATTTT	CASMRDFTDTQYF